These T cell receptor beta chains were read from a single sample in a study of graft-versus-host responses after intestinal transplantation. No antigen has been identified for these receptors. Assay used: immunoSEQ multiplex PCR; TCRdb lists only in-frame clones, some missing. The table has roughly 38,000 clones, over 90% seen once; the top ten hold 21%. The sequenced sample was unstimulated CD8+ T cells sorted from spleen or lymph node cells, obtained before transplant. The receptor set was obtained from a human donor who was the organ donor for an intestinal transplant. CDR3s include the opening cysteine and the closing phenylalanine or tryptophan. Each record gives: CDR3 length, D gene, J gene, clone size, V gene, CDR3 protein, CDR3 DNA. D genes are given only for firm matches. Size values are once, few and many counts, or a class for expanded clones, and some rows have none.

CDR3 length: 15
D gene: TRBD1
J gene: TRBJ1-1
clone size: -
V gene: TRBV7-8
CDR3 protein: CASSLATQGWTEAFF
CDR3 DNA: TGTGCCAGCAGCTTAGCGACACAGGGGTGGACTGAAGCTTTCTTT

CDR3 length: 15
D gene: -
J gene: TRBJ2-2
clone size: few
V gene: TRBV16
CDR3 protein: CASSQSATLSGELFF
CDR3 DNA: TGTGCCAGCAGCCAATCGGCCACTCTGAGCGGGGAGCTGTTTTTT

CDR3 length: 14
D gene: TRBD2
J gene: TRBJ2-1
clone size: -
V gene: TRBV9
CDR3 protein: CASSSSGKLNEQFF
CDR3 DNA: TGTGCCAGCAGCAGTAGCGGGAAATTGAATGAGCAGTTCTTC

CDR3 length: 10
D gene: -
J gene: TRBJ2-3
clone size: -
V gene: TRBV29-1
CDR3 protein: CSVDGDTQYF
CDR3 DNA: TGCAGCGTCGACGGGGATACGCAGTATTTT

CDR3 length: 14
D gene: TRBD2
J gene: TRBJ2-7
clone size: -
V gene: TRBV19
CDR3 protein: CASSGEGSSYEQYF
CDR3 DNA: TGTGCCAGTAGCGGGGAGGGAAGCTCCTACGAGCAGTACTTC

CDR3 length: 15
D gene: -
J gene: TRBJ1-1
clone size: -
V gene: TRBV4-2
CDR3 protein: CASSPTRVWNTEAFF
CDR3 DNA: TGTGCCAGCAGCCCCACCAGGGTATGGAACACTGAAGCTTTCTTT

CDR3 length: 15
D gene: TRBD2
J gene: TRBJ2-1
clone size: -
V gene: TRBV5-4
CDR3 protein: CASSPGVGGPNEQFF
CDR3 DNA: TGTGCCAGCAGCCCGGGGGTGGGAGGGCCTAATGAGCAGTTCTTC

CDR3 length: 10
D gene: -
J gene: TRBJ2-7
clone size: -
V gene: TRBV27
CDR3 protein: CASSLGEQYF
CDR3 DNA: TGTGCCAGCAGTTTGGGAGAGCAGTACTTC

CDR3 length: 11
D gene: -
J gene: TRBJ2-3
clone size: -
V gene: TRBV6-4
CDR3 protein: CASSEGNTQYF
CDR3 DNA: TGTGCCAGCAGTGAAGGAAATACGCAGTATTTT

CDR3 length: 18
D gene: TRBD2
J gene: TRBJ2-2
clone size: -
V gene: TRBV28
CDR3 protein: CASSLWVWGTRGTGELFF
CDR3 DNA: TGTGCCAGCAGTTTATGGGTCTGGGGGACTAGGGGTACCGGGGAGCTGTTTTTT